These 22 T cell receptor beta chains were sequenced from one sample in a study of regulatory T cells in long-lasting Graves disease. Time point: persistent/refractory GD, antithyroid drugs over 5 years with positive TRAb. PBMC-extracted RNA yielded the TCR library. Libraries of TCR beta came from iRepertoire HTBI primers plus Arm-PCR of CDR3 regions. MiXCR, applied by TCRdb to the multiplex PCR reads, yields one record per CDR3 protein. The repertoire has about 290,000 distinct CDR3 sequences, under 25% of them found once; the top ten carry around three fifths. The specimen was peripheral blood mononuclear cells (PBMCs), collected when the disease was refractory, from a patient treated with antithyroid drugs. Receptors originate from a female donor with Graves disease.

This chain's CDR3 is CASSLVATTPGNTIYF. CDR3 DNA: TGCGCCAGCAGCTTGGTCGCCACAACACCTGGAAACACCATATATTTT. This sequence joins TRBV5-1 and TRBJ1-3; D unresolved. V was trimmed by 0 bases and J by 2 bases, leaving 12 bases between them. CDR3 length: 16 amino acids. CDR1 SGHRS and CDR2 YFSETQ come from the germline V gene.

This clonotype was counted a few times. In nucleotides, the CDR3 is TGTGCCAGCAGCGTAGCCCTAGGCGGGGACTCTGGAAACACCATATATTTT. Translating it yields CASSVALGGDSGNTIYF. The rearrangement links TRBV9 to TRBJ1-3; D is unresolved. Germline V gene sequence: CDR1 SGDLS, CDR2 YYNGEE. The V and J ends lost 0 bases and 0 bases respectively, with 13 bases between them. This CDR3 has 17 residues.

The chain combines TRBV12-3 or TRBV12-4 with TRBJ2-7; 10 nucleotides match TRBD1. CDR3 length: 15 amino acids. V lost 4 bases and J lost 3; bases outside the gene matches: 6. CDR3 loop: CASSSPGTGVYEQYF. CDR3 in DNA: TGTGCCAGCAGTTCACCCGGGACAGGGGTCTACGAGCAGTACTTC.

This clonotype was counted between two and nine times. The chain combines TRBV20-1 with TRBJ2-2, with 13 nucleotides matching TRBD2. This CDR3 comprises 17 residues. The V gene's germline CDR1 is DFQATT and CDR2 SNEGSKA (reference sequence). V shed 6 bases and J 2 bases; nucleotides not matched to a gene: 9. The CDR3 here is CSAPAGTSGTNTGELFF. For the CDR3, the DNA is TGCAGTGCCCCCGCCGGGACTAGCGGGACAAACACCGGGGAGCTGTTTTTT.

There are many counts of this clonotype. CDR3 in amino acids: CASSIGASRYEQYF. CDR3 DNA: TGTGCCAGCAGTATTGGTGCTAGTAGATACGAGCAGTACTTC. The chain employs TRBV6-2 or TRBV6-3 and TRBJ2-7; D is uncertain. The CDR3 covers 14 residues. Germline V gene sequence: CDR1 MNHEY, CDR2 SVGEGT. V gave up 5 bases and J gave up 4 bases, with 15 bases separating them.

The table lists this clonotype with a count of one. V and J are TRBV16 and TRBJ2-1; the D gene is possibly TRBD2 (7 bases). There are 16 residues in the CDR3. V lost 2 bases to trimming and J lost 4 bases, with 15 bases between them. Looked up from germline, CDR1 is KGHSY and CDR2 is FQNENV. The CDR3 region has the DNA TGTGCCAGCAGCCAACCACAGGGAGGGTCTTACAATGAGCAGTTCTTC. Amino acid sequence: CASSQPQGGSYNEQFF.

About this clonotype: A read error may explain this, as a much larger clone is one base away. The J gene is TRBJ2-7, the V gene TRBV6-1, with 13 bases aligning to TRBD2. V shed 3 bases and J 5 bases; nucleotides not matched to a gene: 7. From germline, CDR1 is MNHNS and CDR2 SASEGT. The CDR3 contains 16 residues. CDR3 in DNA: TGTGCCAGCAGTGACACCGGACTAGCGGGAGCTGACGAGCAGTACTTC. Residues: CASSDTGLAGADEQYF.

The CDR3 loop is CSVYSHAYNEQFF. CDR3 coding DNA: TGCAGCGTTTACAGCCACGCCTACAATGAGCAGTTCTTC. The rearrangement joins TRBV29-1 to TRBJ2-1; D gene uncertain. Between the trimmed V and J ends, which lost 5 bases and 2 bases, there was a span of 10 bases. This CDR3 region has 13 residues. CDR1 is SQVTM and CDR2 is ANQGSEA in the germline V gene.

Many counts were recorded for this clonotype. CDR3 nucleotides: TGTGCCAGCAGCTTAGGATGGGCCAGCCTCAGTGGCTACACCTTC. Its protein product is CASSLGWASLSGYTF. This chain connects TRBV7-2 to TRBJ1-2; D gene ambiguous. There are 15 residues in the CDR3. Between the trimmed V and J ends, which lost 1 base and 7 bases, there was a span of 16 bases. Per germline, CDR1 SGHTA and CDR2 FQGNSA.

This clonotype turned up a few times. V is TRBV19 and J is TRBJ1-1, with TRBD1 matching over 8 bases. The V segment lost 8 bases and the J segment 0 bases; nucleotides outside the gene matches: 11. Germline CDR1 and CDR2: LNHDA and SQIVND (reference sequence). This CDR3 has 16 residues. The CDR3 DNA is TGTGCCAGTGGAGGACAGGGAGGGTGGGTGAACACTGAAGCTTTCTTT. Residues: CASGGQGGWVNTEAFF. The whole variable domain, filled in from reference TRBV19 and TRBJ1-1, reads DGGITQSPKYLFRKEGQNVTLSCEQNLNHDAMYWYRQDPGQGLRLIYYSQIVNDFQKGDIAEGYSVSREKKESFPLTVTSAQKNPTAFYLCASGGQGGWVNTEAFFGQGTRLTVV.

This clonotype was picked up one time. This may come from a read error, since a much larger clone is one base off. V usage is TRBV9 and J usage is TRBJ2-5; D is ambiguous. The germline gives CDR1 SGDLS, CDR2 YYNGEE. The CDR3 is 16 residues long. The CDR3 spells CACSPGSSGGSETQYF. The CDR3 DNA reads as TGTGCCTGCAGCCCCGGTAGCAGTGGTGGGTCGGAGACCCAGTACTTC.

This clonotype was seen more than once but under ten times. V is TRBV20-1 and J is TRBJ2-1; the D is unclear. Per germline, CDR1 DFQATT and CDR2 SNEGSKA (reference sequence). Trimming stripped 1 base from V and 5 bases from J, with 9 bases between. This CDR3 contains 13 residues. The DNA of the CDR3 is TGCAGTGCTAGAGCGTCCTACGACAATGAGCAGTTCTTC. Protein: CSARASYDNEQFF.

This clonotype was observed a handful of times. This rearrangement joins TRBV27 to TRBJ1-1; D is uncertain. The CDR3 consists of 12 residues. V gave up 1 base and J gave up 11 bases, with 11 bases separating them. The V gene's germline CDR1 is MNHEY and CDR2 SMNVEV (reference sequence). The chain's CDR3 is CASSLLGSRAFF. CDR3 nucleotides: TGTGCCAGCAGTTTATTGGGGTCGCGGGCTTTCTTT.

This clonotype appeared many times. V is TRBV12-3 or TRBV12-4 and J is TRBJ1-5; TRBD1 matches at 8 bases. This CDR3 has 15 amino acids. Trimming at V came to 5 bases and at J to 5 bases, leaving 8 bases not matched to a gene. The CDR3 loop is CASSPQQGGDQPQHF. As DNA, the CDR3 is TGTGCCAGCAGTCCCCAACAGGGGGGCGATCAGCCCCAGCATTTT.

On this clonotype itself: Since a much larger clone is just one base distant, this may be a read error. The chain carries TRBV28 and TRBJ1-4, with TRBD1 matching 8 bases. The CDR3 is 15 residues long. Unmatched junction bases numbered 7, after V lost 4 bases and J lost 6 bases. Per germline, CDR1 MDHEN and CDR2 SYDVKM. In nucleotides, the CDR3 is TGTGCCAGCAGTTCCCGACAGGGGTGGCATGAAAAACTGTTTTTT. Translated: CASSSRQGWHEKLFF.

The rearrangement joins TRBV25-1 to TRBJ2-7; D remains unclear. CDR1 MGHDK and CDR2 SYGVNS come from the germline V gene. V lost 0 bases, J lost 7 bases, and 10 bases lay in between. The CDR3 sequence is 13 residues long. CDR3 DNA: TGTGCCAGCAGTGAATACGAGTTTGTAGAGCAGTACTTC. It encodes CASSEYEFVEQYF.

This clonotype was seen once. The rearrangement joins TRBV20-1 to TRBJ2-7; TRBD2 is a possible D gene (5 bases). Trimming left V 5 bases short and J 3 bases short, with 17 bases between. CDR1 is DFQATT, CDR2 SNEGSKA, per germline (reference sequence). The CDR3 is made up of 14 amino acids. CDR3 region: CSAPGPLEDYEQYF. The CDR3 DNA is TGCAGTGCTCCCGGGCCGTTGGAGGACTACGAGCAGTACTTC.

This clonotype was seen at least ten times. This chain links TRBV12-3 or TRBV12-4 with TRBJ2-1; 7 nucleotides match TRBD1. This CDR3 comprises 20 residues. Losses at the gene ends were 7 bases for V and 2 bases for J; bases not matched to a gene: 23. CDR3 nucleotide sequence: TGTGCCAGCACTACAAGTGCGCGGACAGGAACGCTTCGCGCCTACAATGAGCAGTTCTTC. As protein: CASTTSARTGTLRAYNEQFF.

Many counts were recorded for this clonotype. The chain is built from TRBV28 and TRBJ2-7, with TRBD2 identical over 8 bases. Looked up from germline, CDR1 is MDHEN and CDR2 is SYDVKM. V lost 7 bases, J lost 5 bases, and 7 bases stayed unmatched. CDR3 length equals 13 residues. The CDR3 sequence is CASNAGGPHEQYF. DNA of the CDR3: TGTGCCAGCAATGCGGGAGGTCCCCACGAGCAGTACTTC.

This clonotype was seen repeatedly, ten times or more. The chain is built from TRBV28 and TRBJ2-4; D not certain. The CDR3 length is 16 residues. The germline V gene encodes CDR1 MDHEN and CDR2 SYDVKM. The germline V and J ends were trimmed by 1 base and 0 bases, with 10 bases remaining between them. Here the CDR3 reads CASSLYVPLAKNIQYF. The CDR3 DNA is TGTGCCAGCAGTTTATATGTACCCCTAGCCAAAAACATTCAGTACTTC. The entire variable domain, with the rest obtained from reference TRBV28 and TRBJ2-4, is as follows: DVKVTQSSRYLVKRTGEKVFLECVQDMDHENMFWYRQDPGLGLRLIYFSYDVKMKEKGDIPEGYSVSREKKERFSLILESASTNQTSMYLCASSLYVPLAKNIQYFGAGTRLSVL.

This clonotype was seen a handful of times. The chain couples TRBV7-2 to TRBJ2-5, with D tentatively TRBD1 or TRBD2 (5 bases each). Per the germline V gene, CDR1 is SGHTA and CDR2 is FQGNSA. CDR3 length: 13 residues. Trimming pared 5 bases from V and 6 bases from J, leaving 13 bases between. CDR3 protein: CASSVGASQTQYF. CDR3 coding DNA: TGTGCCAGCAGCGTCGGGGCCTCACAGACCCAGTACTTC.

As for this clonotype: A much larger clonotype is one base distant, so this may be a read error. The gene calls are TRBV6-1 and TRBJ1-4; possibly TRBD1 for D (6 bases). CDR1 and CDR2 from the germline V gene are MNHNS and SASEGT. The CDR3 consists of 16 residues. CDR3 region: CASSTKLGGQGEKLSF. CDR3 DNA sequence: TGTGCCAGCAGTACAAAGCTTGGGGGGCAGGGTGAAAAACTGTCTTTT.